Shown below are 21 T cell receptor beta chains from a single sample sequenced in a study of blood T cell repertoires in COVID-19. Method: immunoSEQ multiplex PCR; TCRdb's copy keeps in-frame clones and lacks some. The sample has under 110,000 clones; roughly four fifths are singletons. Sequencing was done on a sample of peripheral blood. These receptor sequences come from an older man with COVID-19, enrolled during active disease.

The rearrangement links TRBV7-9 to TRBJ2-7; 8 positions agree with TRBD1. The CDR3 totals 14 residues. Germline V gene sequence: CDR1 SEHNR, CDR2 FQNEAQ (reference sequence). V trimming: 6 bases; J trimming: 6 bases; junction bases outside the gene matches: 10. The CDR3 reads CASRHGQGLGEQYF. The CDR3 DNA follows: TGTGCCAGCAGACACGGACAGGGACTCGGCGAGCAGTACTTC.

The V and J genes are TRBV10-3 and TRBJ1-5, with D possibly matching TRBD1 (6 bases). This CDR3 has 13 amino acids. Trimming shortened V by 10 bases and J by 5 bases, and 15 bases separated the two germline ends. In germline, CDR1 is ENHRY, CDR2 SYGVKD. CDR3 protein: CATARGEDQPQHF. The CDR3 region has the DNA TGTGCCACCGCCAGGGGTGAGGATCAGCCCCAGCATTTT.

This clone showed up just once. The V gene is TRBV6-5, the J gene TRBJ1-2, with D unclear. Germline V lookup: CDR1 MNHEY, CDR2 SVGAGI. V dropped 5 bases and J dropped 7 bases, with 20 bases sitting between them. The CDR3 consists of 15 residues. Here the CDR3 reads CASSRVVPGGSGYTF. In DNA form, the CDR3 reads TGTGCCAGCAGTCGGGTGGTCCCCGGAGGGTCTGGCTACACCTTC.

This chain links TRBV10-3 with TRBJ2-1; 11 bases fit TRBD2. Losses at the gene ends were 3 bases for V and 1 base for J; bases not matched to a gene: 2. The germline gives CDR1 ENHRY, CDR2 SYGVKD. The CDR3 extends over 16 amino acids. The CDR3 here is CAISDTSGSSYNEQFF. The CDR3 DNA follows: TGTGCCATCAGTGATACTAGCGGGAGTTCCTACAATGAGCAGTTCTTC.

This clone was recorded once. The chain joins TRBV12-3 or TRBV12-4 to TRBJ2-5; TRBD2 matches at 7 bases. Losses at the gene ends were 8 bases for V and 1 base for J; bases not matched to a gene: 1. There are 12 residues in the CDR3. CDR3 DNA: TGTGCCAGCGGGGGGGGCCAAGAGACCCAGTACTTC. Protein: CASGGGQETQYF.

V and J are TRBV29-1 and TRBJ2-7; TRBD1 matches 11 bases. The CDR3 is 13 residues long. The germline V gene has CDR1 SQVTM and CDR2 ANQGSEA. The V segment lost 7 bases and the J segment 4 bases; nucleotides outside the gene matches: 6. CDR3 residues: CSATGDRGYEQYF. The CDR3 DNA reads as TGCAGCGCGACAGGGGACAGGGGGTACGAGCAGTACTTC.

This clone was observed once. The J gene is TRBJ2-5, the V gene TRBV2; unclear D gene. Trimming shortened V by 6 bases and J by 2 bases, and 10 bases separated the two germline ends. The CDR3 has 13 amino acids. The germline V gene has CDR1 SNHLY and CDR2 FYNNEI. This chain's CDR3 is CASRTPEQETQYF. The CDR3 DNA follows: TGTGCCAGCAGGACCCCGGAGCAAGAGACCCAGTACTTC. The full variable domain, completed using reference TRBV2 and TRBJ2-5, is EPEVTQTPSHQVTQMGQEVILRCVPISNHLYFYWYRQILGQKVEFLVSFYNNEISEKSEIFDDQFSVERPDGSNFTLKIRSTKLEDSAMYFCASRTPEQETQYFGPGTRLLVL.

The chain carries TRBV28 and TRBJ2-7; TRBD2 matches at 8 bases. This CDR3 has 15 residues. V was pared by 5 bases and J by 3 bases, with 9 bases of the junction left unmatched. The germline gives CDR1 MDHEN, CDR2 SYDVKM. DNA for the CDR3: TGTGCCAGCAGTCTGCCGGGACTAGGGCTCTACGAGCAGTACTTC. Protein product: CASSLPGLGLYEQYF. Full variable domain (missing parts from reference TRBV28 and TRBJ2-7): DVKVTQSSRYLVKRTGEKVFLECVQDMDHENMFWYRQDPGLGLRLIYFSYDVKMKEKGDIPEGYSVSREKKERFSLILESASTNQTSMYLCASSLPGLGLYEQYFGPGTRLTVT.

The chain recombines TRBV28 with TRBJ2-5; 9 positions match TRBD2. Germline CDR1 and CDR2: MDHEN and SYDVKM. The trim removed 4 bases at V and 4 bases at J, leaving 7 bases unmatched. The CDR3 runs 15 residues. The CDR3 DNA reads TGTGCCAGCAGTTGGGGGCGGGAGGGCCGAGAGACCCAGTACTTC. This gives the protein CASSWGREGRETQYF.

For the CDR3, the DNA is TGTGCCAGCAGCTCATTCCGGACTAGCGGGACGACCTACGAGCAGTACTTC. Its translation is CASSSFRTSGTTYEQYF. The chain joins TRBV7-9 to TRBJ2-7; 12 bases match TRBD2. V lost 4 bases and J lost 2; bases outside the gene matches: 9. This CDR3 has 17 residues. CDR1 SEHNR and CDR2 FQNEAQ come from the germline V gene (reference sequence).

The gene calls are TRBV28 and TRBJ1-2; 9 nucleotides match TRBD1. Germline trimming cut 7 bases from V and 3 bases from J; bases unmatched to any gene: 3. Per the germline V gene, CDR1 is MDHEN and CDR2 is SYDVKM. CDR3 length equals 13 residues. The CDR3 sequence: CASNTGGYYGYTF. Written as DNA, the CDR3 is TGTGCCAGCAACACAGGGGGCTACTATGGCTACACCTTC.

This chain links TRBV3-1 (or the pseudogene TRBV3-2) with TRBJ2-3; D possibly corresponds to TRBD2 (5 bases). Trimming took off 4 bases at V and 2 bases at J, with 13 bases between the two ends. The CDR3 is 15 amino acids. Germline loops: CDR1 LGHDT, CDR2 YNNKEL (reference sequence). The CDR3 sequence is CASSRGLRNTDTQYF. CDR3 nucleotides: TGTGCCAGCAGCCGCGGACTGAGGAACACAGATACGCAGTATTTT.

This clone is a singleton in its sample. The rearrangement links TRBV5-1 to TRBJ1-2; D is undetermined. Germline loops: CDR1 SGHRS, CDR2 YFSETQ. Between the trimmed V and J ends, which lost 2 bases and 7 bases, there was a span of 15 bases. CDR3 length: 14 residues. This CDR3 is CASSFTGNEGGYTF. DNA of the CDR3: TGCGCCAGCAGCTTCACCGGGAACGAGGGTGGCTACACCTTC.

The CDR3 sequence: CASEVGGAGNTIYF. CDR3 in DNA: TGTGCCAGCGAGGTGGGGGGGGCCGGAAACACCATATATTTT. This sequence joins TRBV6-5 and TRBJ1-3, with D possibly matching TRBD1 (6 bases). The V gene lost 8 bases and the J gene lost 4 bases, with 15 bases spanning the gap. CDR3 length equals 14 residues. The germline V gene has CDR1 MNHEY and CDR2 SVGAGI.

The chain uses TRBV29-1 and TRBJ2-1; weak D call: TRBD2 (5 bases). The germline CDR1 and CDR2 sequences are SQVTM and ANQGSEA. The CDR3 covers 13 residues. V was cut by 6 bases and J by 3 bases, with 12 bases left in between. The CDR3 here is CSVGGSDYNEQFF. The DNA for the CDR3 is TGCAGCGTGGGTGGGAGTGACTACAATGAGCAGTTCTTC.

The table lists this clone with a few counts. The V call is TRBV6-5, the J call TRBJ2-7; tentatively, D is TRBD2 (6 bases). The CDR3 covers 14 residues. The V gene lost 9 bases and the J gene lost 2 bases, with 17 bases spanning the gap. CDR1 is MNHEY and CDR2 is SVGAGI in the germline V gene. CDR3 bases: TGTGCCAGTCACCCTCGTCGACTAGCCTACGAGCAGTACTTC. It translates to CASHPRRLAYEQYF.

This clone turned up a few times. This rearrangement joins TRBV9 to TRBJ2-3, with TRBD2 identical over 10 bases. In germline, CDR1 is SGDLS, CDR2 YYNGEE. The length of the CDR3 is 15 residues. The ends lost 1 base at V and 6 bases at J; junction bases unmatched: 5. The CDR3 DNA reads TGTGCCAGCAGCGTACTAGCGGGAGTTGGGGATACGCAGTATTTT. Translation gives CASSVLAGVGDTQYF.

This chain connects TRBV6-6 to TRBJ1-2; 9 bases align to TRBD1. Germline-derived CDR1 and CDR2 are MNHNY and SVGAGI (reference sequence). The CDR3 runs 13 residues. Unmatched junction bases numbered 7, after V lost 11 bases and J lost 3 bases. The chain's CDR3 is CALRDRVDYGYTF. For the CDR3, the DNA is TGTGCCCTCAGGGACAGGGTCGACTATGGCTACACCTTC.

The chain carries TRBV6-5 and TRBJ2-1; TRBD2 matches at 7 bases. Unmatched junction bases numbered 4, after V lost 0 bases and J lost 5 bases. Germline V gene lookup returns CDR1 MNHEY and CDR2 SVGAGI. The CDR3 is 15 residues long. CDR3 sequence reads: CASSYSASGNNEQFF. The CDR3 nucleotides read TGTGCCAGCAGTTACTCTGCTAGCGGTAACAATGAGCAGTTCTTC.

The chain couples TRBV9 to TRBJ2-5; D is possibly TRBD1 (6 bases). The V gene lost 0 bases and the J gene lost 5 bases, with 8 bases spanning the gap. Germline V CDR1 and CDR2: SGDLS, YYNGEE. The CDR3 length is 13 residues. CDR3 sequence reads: CASSVGGLETQYF. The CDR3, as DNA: TGTGCCAGCAGCGTAGGGGGGCTCGAGACCCAGTACTTC.

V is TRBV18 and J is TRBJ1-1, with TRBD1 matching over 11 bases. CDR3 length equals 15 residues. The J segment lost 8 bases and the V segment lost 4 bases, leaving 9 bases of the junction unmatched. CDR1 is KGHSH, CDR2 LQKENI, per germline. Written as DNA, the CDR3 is TGTGCCAGCTCACGGGGACAGGGGGTCGTAGGGGAAGCTTTCTTT. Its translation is CASSRGQGVVGEAFF.